One and the same sample provided the 19 T cell receptor beta chains below, sequenced in a study of identical twins. TCRdb redid the calling of the 5' RACE reads with MiXCR, one entry per CDR3 protein. The data show approximately 690,000 distinct CDR3 sequences, 6.1% seen once. Sequencing was done on a sample of naive T cells sorted from blood. These receptors were taken from a young man in good health.

This clonotype was seen many times. This chain connects TRBV10-3 to TRBJ2-1; TRBD2 agrees at 12 bases. CDR1 ENHRY and CDR2 SYGVKD come from the germline V gene. The CDR3 covers 15 residues. J gave up 8 bases and V 6 bases, and 8 bases lay outside the gene matches. CDR3 loop: CAIRTGTSGFHEQFF. In DNA form, the CDR3 reads TGTGCCATCAGGACCGGGACTAGCGGGTTCCATGAGCAGTTCTTC.

This clonotype has a count of ten or more. The chain employs TRBV28 and TRBJ2-5; possibly TRBD1 for D (5 bases). CDR1 is MDHEN and CDR2 is SYDVKM in the germline V gene. This CDR3 has 14 amino acids. Deletions cut 6 bases from V and 1 base from J, with 12 bases between. The CDR3 is CASSSGQSQETQYF. The CDR3 DNA sequence: TGTGCCAGCAGCTCCGGACAAAGCCAAGAGACCCAGTACTTC. Combining the CDR3 with reference TRBV28 and TRBJ2-5 gives the whole variable domain DVKVTQSSRYLVKRTGEKVFLECVQDMDHENMFWYRQDPGLGLRLIYFSYDVKMKEKGDIPEGYSVSREKKERFSLILESASTNQTSMYLCASSSGQSQETQYFGPGTRLLVL.

The chain uses TRBV24-1 and TRBJ2-2, with D tentatively TRBD1 (6 bases). Trimming stripped 4 bases from V and 4 bases from J, with 15 bases between. The germline V gene encodes CDR1 KGHDR and CDR2 SFDVKD. This CDR3 contains 16 residues. The CDR3 DNA sequence: TGTGCCACCAGTGAGAACCCAGGGGCCCCCACCGGGGAGCTGTTTTTT. It yields the protein CATSENPGAPTGELFF.

This clonotype was counted only a few times. The chain carries TRBV5-4 and TRBJ2-1; 10 nucleotides agree with TRBD2. Unmatched junction bases numbered 17, after V lost 2 bases and J lost 6 bases. The CDR3 is 19 residues long. From germline, CDR1 is SGHNT and CDR2 YYREEE (reference sequence). DNA of the CDR3: TGTGCCAGCAGCTTTCGAGGGGAACCCCCCAGCGGGAGGGCCAATGAGCAGTTCTTC. This translates into CASSFRGEPPSGRANEQFF.

The V call is TRBV7-2, the J call TRBJ1-5, with 7 bases identical to TRBD1. The ends lost 5 bases at V and 3 bases at J; junction bases unmatched: 7. Per germline, CDR1 SGHTA and CDR2 FQGNSA. This CDR3 has 15 amino acids. The CDR3 protein is CASSTLGTVNQPQHF. The CDR3 region has the DNA TGTGCCAGCAGCACCCTCGGGACAGTCAATCAGCCCCAGCATTTT.

The chain recombines TRBV15 with TRBJ2-3; D is perhaps TRBD1 or TRBD2 (5 bases each). CDR3 length equals 15 residues. Germline V CDR1 and CDR2: LNHNV, YYDKDF (reference sequence). Trimming removed 1 base from V and 4 bases from J, with 12 bases in between. CDR3 in DNA: TGTGCCACCAGCAGAGGACAGTTGGGGGCAGATACGCAGTATTTT. Its protein is CATSRGQLGADTQYF.

There are a few counts of this clonotype. CDR3 nucleotide sequence: TGTGCCACCAGGGGAGTCGAAGCCTACAATGAGCAGTTCTTC. It codes for CATRGVEAYNEQFF. The chain couples TRBV15 to TRBJ2-1, with D perhaps matching TRBD2 (5 bases). The V and J ends lost 6 bases and 2 bases respectively, with 11 bases between them. CDR3 size: 14 residues. The germline CDR1 and CDR2 sequences are LNHNV and YYDKDF (reference sequence).

In this sample, this clonotype turned up a few times. The genes are TRBV28 and TRBJ2-7; D assignment may be TRBD1 or TRBD2 (5 bases each). The CDR3 covers 14 residues. Trimming stripped 7 bases from V and 3 bases from J, with 16 bases between. Germline values: CDR1 MDHEN, CDR2 SYDVKM. The CDR3 nucleotides are TGTGCCAGCACAAGGGCAGGGAGCGGCTACGAGCAGTACGTC. Encoded protein: CASTRAGSGYEQYV.

This clonotype was counted ten times or more. The V and J genes are TRBV5-1 and TRBJ1-1; D uncertain. The V end was cut by 5 bases, the J end by 4 bases, with 12 bases between. The CDR3 has 13 amino acids. Germline V gene sequence: CDR1 SGHRS, CDR2 YFSETQ. The CDR3 DNA sequence: TGCGCCAGCAGGGAGGGAGCGGGCACTGAAGCTTTCTTT. Protein: CASREGAGTEAFF.

This clonotype was detected many times. V gene TRBV12-3 or TRBV12-4 combines with J gene TRBJ2-1, with D uncertain. Trimming cost V 3 bases and J 2 bases, with 14 bases left between them. The CDR3 covers 16 residues. The DNA for the CDR3 is TGTGCCAGCAGTTTCGGCAGAAGAACCCCCTACAATGAGCAGTTCTTC. Amino acids: CASSFGRRTPYNEQFF.

This clonotype was counted a few times. The chain joins TRBV7-9 to TRBJ2-7, with TRBD1 identical over 9 bases. Trimming at V came to 6 bases and at J to 5 bases, leaving 11 bases not matched to a gene. The CDR3 loop spans 15 amino acids. Germline assignment: CDR1 SEHNR and CDR2 FQNEAQ (reference sequence). The CDR3 DNA is TGTGCCAGCAGTTCAACACAGGGGGCGCTCGACGAGCAGTACTTC. Residues: CASSSTQGALDEQYF.

At least ten counts were recorded for this clonotype. The rearrangement links TRBV7-2 to TRBJ2-5; a possible D gene is TRBD2 (6 bases). CDR1 and CDR2 (germline): SGHTA, FQGNSA. V lost 5 bases, J lost 5 bases, and 15 bases lay in between. The CDR3 runs to 14 residues. The CDR3 loop is CASSPGTPGETQYF. The CDR3 region has the DNA TGTGCCAGCAGCCCAGGGACTCCGGGGGAGACCCAGTACTTC.

Ten or more counts support this clonotype. The chain has TRBV12-3 or TRBV12-4 and TRBJ1-5; TRBD1 is a possible D gene (6 bases). V lost 6 bases and J lost 1, with 13 bases in between. The CDR3 loop spans 15 amino acids. CDR3: CASRLQGRSNQPQHF. The CDR3 bases are TGTGCCAGCAGGTTACAGGGTCGGAGCAATCAGCCCCAGCATTTT.

The genes are TRBV5-6 and TRBJ2-7; 9 positions match TRBD1. After removal of 4 bases from V and 2 bases from J, the junction contained 4 bases not matched to a gene. The CDR3 covers 14 residues. Per the germline V gene, CDR1 is SGHDT and CDR2 is YYEEEE. CDR3 protein: CASSQGTGTYEQYV. The CDR3 bases are TGTGCCAGCAGCCAAGGGACAGGGACCTACGAGCAGTACGTC.

The V call is TRBV18, the J call TRBJ2-5; D uncertain. V was trimmed by 1 base and J by 1 base, leaving 13 bases between them. CDR3 size: 16 residues. The germline gives CDR1 KGHSH, CDR2 LQKENI. The CDR3 loop is CASSPQARRRQETQYF. Here the CDR3 DNA reads TGTGCCAGCTCACCACAGGCACGTCGTCGCCAAGAGACCCAGTACTTC.

In this sample, this clonotype turned up a few times. The chain links TRBV3-1 to TRBJ2-2; D perhaps matches TRBD2 (6 bases). The CDR3 is made up of 17 amino acids. With 0 bases removed from V and 1 base from J, the gap between germline ends came to 12 bases. CDR1 and CDR2 (germline): LGHDT, YNNKEL (reference sequence). CDR3 bases: TGTGCCAGCAGCCAAGATCGCACTAGCCTGAACACCGGGGAGCTGTTTTTT. This encodes CASSQDRTSLNTGELFF.

Many counts were recorded for this clonotype. This chain uses TRBV12-3 or TRBV12-4 with TRBJ1-1, with 8 bases matching TRBD1. CDR3 length: 14 amino acids. After removal of 6 bases from V and 4 bases from J, the junction contained 7 bases not matched to a gene. The CDR3 protein is CASRPSTGGTEAFF. In DNA form, the CDR3 reads TGTGCCAGCAGGCCAAGCACAGGGGGCACTGAAGCTTTCTTT.

The chain employs TRBV6-6 and TRBJ2-3, with D hard to call. The CDR3 spans 12 residues. The V end lost 6 bases, the J end lost 5 bases, and 9 bases lay between the germline ends. The V gene's germline CDR1 is MNHNY and CDR2 SVGAGI (reference sequence). The CDR3, as DNA: TGTGCCAGCAGGCTGATGGGAGATACGCAGTATTTT. Amino acid sequence: CASRLMGDTQYF.

This clonotype was detected ten times or more. The chain links TRBV6-6 to TRBJ2-7, with D possibly TRBD1 on 6 matching bases. This CDR3 is built from 12 residues. The V and J ends lost 7 bases and 0 bases respectively, with 7 bases between them. Germline assignment: CDR1 MNHNY and CDR2 SVGAGI (reference sequence). The CDR3 DNA reads as TGTGCCAGCAAAGGGGGCTCCTACGAGCAGTACGTC. Translated: CASKGGSYEQYV.